This TCR beta chain derives from a study of Siglec-9 on CD8 T cells in melanoma. Study results and limitations: An effector memory CD8+ subset marked by Siglec-9 reportedly appeared to gather in melanoma.

With respect to this clone: Its cognate antigen is unknown.

This CDR3 comprises 11 residues. Germline V gene sequence: CDR1 MNHEY, CDR2 SMNVEV (reference sequence). V shed 8 bases and J shed 7 bases, with 9 bases lying between them. Profiling relied on immunoSEQ multiplex PCR, and the TCRdb table lists in-frame clones only, not all of them. The profile shows tens of thousands of clones, around three quarters of them singletons. This clonotype originated in a human donor in good health. The sample consisted of Siglec-9- CD8+ T cells sorted from blood. The V gene is TRBV27, the J gene TRBJ2-1; TRBD2 might be the D (6 bases). The CDR3 coding sequence is TGTGCCAGCGGGGGGAGGAATGAGCAGTTCTTC. This gives the protein CASGGRNEQFF.